The rows below give T cell receptor beta chains drawn from one sample of a study of early T cells in non-severe SARS-CoV-2 infection. From the 5' RACE reads, TCRdb called clonotypes with MiXCR, one entry per CDR3 protein. In the table there are 50,000 to 70,000 distinct CDR3 sequences, 5.9% of which are singletons. The specimen was whole blood, collected at baseline. All receptors come from an adult who was a healthcare worker with PCR-confirmed SARS-CoV-2 infection or an uninfected control (not recorded which). Both conserved end residues are part of each CDR3. The order of the fields is clone size, D gene, J gene, V gene, CDR3 DNA, CDR3 protein. The D gene is left open where the match is weak. The size of a clone is reported for some rows only, either as once, few or many, or as a class for expanded clones.

size: few; D: -; J: TRBJ1-6; V: TRBV6-1; DNA: TGTGCCAGCAGTGGATACAGGTTTACCAATTCACCCCTCCACTTT; CDR3: CASSGYRFTNSPLHF
size: -; D: -; J: TRBJ1-2; V: TRBV7-2; DNA: TGTGCCAGCAGCCCCCGTAACCCTGTTGGCTATGGCTACACCTTC; CDR3: CASSPRNPVGYGYTF
size: many; D: TRBD2; J: TRBJ2-1; V: TRBV20-1; DNA: TGCAGTGCTACCCCAGCGGGAGGGCCCTACAATGAGCAGTTCTTC; CDR3: CSATPAGGPYNEQFF
size: many; D: TRBD2; J: TRBJ2-5; V: TRBV20-1; DNA: TGCAGTGCCCCGACTAGCGGGAGAGAGACCCAGTACTTC; CDR3: CSAPTSGRETQYF
size: few; D: -; J: TRBJ1-2; V: TRBV20-1; DNA: TGCAGTGCTGGATCCAGGAAGATAGGGTATGGCTACACCTTC; CDR3: CSAGSRKIGYGYTF
size: many; D: -; J: TRBJ1-1; V: TRBV6-2/TRBV6-3; DNA: TGTGCCAGCAGTTACGCCGCGGGGTCTGAAGCTTTCTTT; CDR3: CASSYAAGSEAFF
size: many; D: TRBD1; J: TRBJ2-3; V: TRBV19; DNA: TGTGCCAGTAGGGGGACAGGAGACCACACAGATACGCAGTATTTT; CDR3: CASRGTGDHTDTQYF
size: -; D: -; J: TRBJ1-1; V: TRBV29-1; DNA: TGCAGCGTTGGTTGGGGAAACACTGAAGCTTTCTTT; CDR3: CSVGWGNTEAFF
size: many; D: TRBD1; J: TRBJ2-2; V: TRBV7-2; DNA: TGTGCCAGCAGCTTAGGACGCCGAACAGGGGGTTCGACCGGGGAGCTGTTTTTT; CDR3: CASSLGRRTGGSTGELFF
size: many; D: TRBD1; J: TRBJ1-1; V: TRBV6-6; DNA: TGTGCCAGCAGTTACTCGGGACAGGGGGTCGGGACTGAAGCTTTCTTT; CDR3: CASSYSGQGVGTEAFF
size: few; D: TRBD1; J: TRBJ2-7; V: TRBV10-2; DNA: TGCGCCAGCAGTGCCGGGACAGCCTACGAGCAGTACTTC; CDR3: CASSAGTAYEQYF
size: few; D: -; J: TRBJ2-1; V: TRBV27; DNA: TGTGCCAGCAGTTCCCCCCTGGGGGGCAATGAGCAGTTCTTC; CDR3: CASSSPLGGNEQFF
size: few; D: -; J: TRBJ1-2; V: TRBV7-2; DNA: TGTGCCAGCAGCTCACCTACGGGGGGGCTAAGTCGCGGCTACACCTTC; CDR3: CASSSPTGGLSRGYTF
size: once; D: -; J: TRBJ2-1; V: TRBV20-1; DNA: TGCAGTGCACGAGGGCTGGATGAGCAGTTCTTC; CDR3: CSARGLDEQFF
size: many; D: TRBD1; J: TRBJ2-7; V: TRBV2; DNA: TGTGCCAGCAGTGCCGACAGGGGGAACTACGAGCAGTACTTC; CDR3: CASSADRGNYEQYF
size: many; D: -; J: TRBJ1-1; V: TRBV11-3; DNA: TGTGCCAGCAGCTTAGATCACAACACTGAAGCTTTCTTT; CDR3: CASSLDHNTEAFF
size: many; D: -; J: TRBJ2-2; V: TRBV9; DNA: TGTGCCAGCACCCGACTAGGTGGGGGGACCGGGGAGCTGTTTTTT; CDR3: CASTRLGGGTGELFF
size: few; D: -; J: TRBJ2-3; V: TRBV20-1; DNA: TGCAGTGCTCCCAGGGTAACCACAGATACGCAGTATTTT; CDR3: CSAPRVTTDTQYF
size: few; D: -; J: TRBJ2-6; V: TRBV11-2; DNA: TGTGCCAGCAGCTTAGTTGGCAGGCTCAACGTCCTGACTTTC; CDR3: CASSLVGRLNVLTF
size: many; D: TRBD1; J: TRBJ1-2; V: TRBV18; DNA: TGTGCCAGCTCACCGCCGGGGACAGGGTCGGGGTTAAGTGGCTACACCTTC; CDR3: CASSPPGTGSGLSGYTF
size: many; D: TRBD2; J: TRBJ2-1; V: TRBV10-3; DNA: TGTGCCATCAGTACTAGCGGGAGGAACACCAACAATGAGCAGTTCTTC; CDR3: CAISTSGRNTNNEQFF
size: many; D: TRBD1; J: TRBJ1-1; V: TRBV7-2; DNA: TGTGCCAGCAGGACAGGGCTGAACACTGAAGCTTTCTTT; CDR3: CASRTGLNTEAFF
size: many; D: -; J: TRBJ1-2; V: TRBV20-1; DNA: TGCAGTGCTAGAGATATTGGGACGTCGGATTACACCTATGGCTACACCTTC; CDR3: CSARDIGTSDYTYGYTF
size: many; D: -; J: TRBJ2-1; V: TRBV20-1; DNA: TGCAGTGCTCGCCATACCCTACTTTACAATGAGCAGTTCTTC; CDR3: CSARHTLLYNEQFF
size: -; D: -; J: TRBJ2-7; V: TRBV29-1; DNA: TGCAGCGTTGGACGGGGTACCTACGAGCAGTACTTC; CDR3: CSVGRGTYEQYF
size: few; D: -; J: TRBJ2-3; V: TRBV28; DNA: TGTGCCAGCAGCCCTACTTGGGGGGGCACAGATACGCAGTATTTT; CDR3: CASSPTWGGTDTQYF
size: many; D: TRBD1; J: TRBJ2-7; V: TRBV6-6; DNA: TGTGCCAGCAGTTCCCAGGACAGGGCTACCTACGAGCAGTACTTC; CDR3: CASSSQDRATYEQYF
size: many; D: -; J: TRBJ2-2; V: TRBV18; DNA: TGTGCCAGCTCACCACCAGGAGCGGAGCCGAACACCGGGGAGCTGTTTTTT; CDR3: CASSPPGAEPNTGELFF
size: many; D: TRBD1; J: TRBJ2-1; V: TRBV29-1; DNA: TGCAGCGTTGAAGGGACAGGGACGACCTACAATGAGCAGTTCTTC; CDR3: CSVEGTGTTYNEQFF
size: many; D: TRBD2; J: TRBJ2-7; V: TRBV11-2; DNA: TGTGCCAGCAGCTTAGATTCGCGGGGGGCTGTGTACGAGCAGTACTTC; CDR3: CASSLDSRGAVYEQYF
size: many; D: -; J: TRBJ2-2; V: TRBV21-1; DNA: TGTGCCAGCAGCAACTGGACGTCAAACACCGGGGAGCTGTTTTTT; CDR3: CASSNWTSNTGELFF
size: medium-sized; D: TRBD2; J: TRBJ2-1; V: TRBV20-1; DNA: TGCAGTGCTAGTGCGGCCCCCGGGACTAGCGGCCCCTACAATGAGCAGTTCTTC; CDR3: CSASAAPGTSGPYNEQFF
size: -; D: TRBD1; J: TRBJ2-3; V: TRBV7-9; DNA: TGTGCCAGCAGCTCCTGGGACAGGCCTAGCACAGATACGCAGTATTTT; CDR3: CASSSWDRPSTDTQYF
size: many; D: -; J: TRBJ2-3; V: TRBV12-3/TRBV12-4; DNA: TGTGCCAGCAGTAGACGCACAGATACGCAGTATTTT; CDR3: CASSRRTDTQYF
size: many; D: -; J: TRBJ1-4; V: TRBV5-1; DNA: TGCGCCAGCAGCTTGGGAATTAATGAAAAACTGTTTTTT; CDR3: CASSLGINEKLFF
size: -; D: -; J: TRBJ2-7; V: TRBV19; DNA: TGTGCCAGTAGCGAAAGCGGAGCCTACGAGCAGTACTTC; CDR3: CASSESGAYEQYF
size: many; D: -; J: TRBJ2-7; V: TRBV24-1; DNA: TGTGCCACCAGTGATTCGGACAGAACCTACGAGCAGTACTTC; CDR3: CATSDSDRTYEQYF
size: -; D: TRBD2; J: TRBJ2-5; V: TRBV3-1; DNA: TGTGCCAGCAGCCCCGGGACTAGCGGCTGGGAGACCCAGTACTTC; CDR3: CASSPGTSGWETQYF
size: few; D: TRBD1; J: TRBJ2-5; V: TRBV6-1; DNA: TGTGCCAGCAGTGAACAAGCAGGGGGCGTTCAAGAGACCCAGTACTTC; CDR3: CASSEQAGGVQETQYF
size: many; D: -; J: TRBJ1-2; V: TRBV4-3; DNA: TGCGCCAGCAGCCGCACATACCGGGGTCCCTATGGCTACACCTTC; CDR3: CASSRTYRGPYGYTF
size: many; D: -; J: TRBJ2-2; V: TRBV14; DNA: TGTGCCAGCAGCCAAGTCCGGAGGTCTGGGGAGCTGTTTTTT; CDR3: CASSQVRRSGELFF
size: many; D: TRBD1; J: TRBJ1-1; V: TRBV15; DNA: TGTGCCACCAGCAGTGGACAGGCGAACACTGAAGCTTTCTTT; CDR3: CATSSGQANTEAFF
size: many; D: -; J: TRBJ2-7; V: TRBV25-1; DNA: TGTGCCAGCAGTGATTTGGACACCTACGAGCAGTACTTC; CDR3: CASSDLDTYEQYF
size: many; D: -; J: TRBJ1-1; V: TRBV29-1; DNA: TGCAGCGTTGTTTTGACAAAGAACACTGAAGCTTTCTTT; CDR3: CSVVLTKNTEAFF
size: -; D: -; J: TRBJ2-2; V: TRBV29-1; DNA: TGCAGCGTTGTTGCGGGACTGAACACCGGGGAGCTGTTTTTT; CDR3: CSVVAGLNTGELFF
size: few; D: -; J: TRBJ2-7; V: TRBV6-1; DNA: TGTGCCAGCAGAGACGGTTATTGGGAGCAGTACTTC; CDR3: CASRDGYWEQYF
size: many; D: TRBD2; J: TRBJ2-1; V: TRBV7-8; DNA: TGTGCCAGCAGCACCTTAGCGGGCTACAATGAGCAGTTCTTC; CDR3: CASSTLAGYNEQFF
size: many; D: -; J: TRBJ2-5; V: TRBV28; DNA: TGTGCCAGCAGTTACCCATTCCGGGGCGAAGAGACCCAGTACTTC; CDR3: CASSYPFRGEETQYF
size: -; D: -; J: TRBJ1-2; V: TRBV7-8; DNA: TGTGCCAGCACCGAAACCGGGACATCCTATGGCTACACCTTC; CDR3: CASTETGTSYGYTF
size: -; D: -; J: TRBJ1-1; V: TRBV7-9; DNA: TGTGCCAGCAATCCCATGGGGCGCACTGAAGCTTTCTTT; CDR3: CASNPMGRTEAFF